Listed below are T cell receptor beta chains from one sample, sequenced in a study of cytomegalovirus exposure and HLA in healthy donors. The assay was immunoSEQ multiplex PCR, and TCRdb's table has in-frame clones only and misses some. The sample holds roughly 120,000 clones; 80% are singletons and the top ten take less than 3%. The sample taken for sequencing was PBMCs. All receptors derive from a man aged 30 to 45 in good health and CMV-seronegative. The conserved cysteine and the conserved F or W are not part of the CDR3 here.

V	CDR3
TRBV5-1	ASSLAPGSERTGELF
TRBV4-1	ASSQTPGWDEKLF
TRBV6-1	ASSLDRVRGYT
TRBV5-4	ASSTRTSGSTDTQY
TRBV9	ASSVARGGAGGFTEAF
TRBV19	ASSPTGTGNQPQN
TRBV19	ASSFPTGITEAF
TRBV12-2	ASRRTCTGLISYEQY
TRBV19	ASSSPHRSSGNTIY
TRBV10-1	ASRLPRTERTYEQY
TRBV18	ASSPPTGYNEQF
TRBV9	ASSVGASGSSYNEQF
TRBV9	ASSVGGQTEAF
TRBV12-5	ASGTASEQY
TRBV27	ASRSGKNEQF
TRBV6-5	ASSYSSSTDTQY
TRBV7-9	ASSSIGLAGARSSYEQY
TRBV14	ASRCIGVNEKLF
TRBV6-1	ASSVGAGREKNP
TRBV27	ASSLTLSSGNTIY
TRBV12-1	ASSFAGRMDQPQH
TRBV10-1	ARTSGRTYEQY
TRBV7-6	ASSFWTSGNNEQF
TRBV2	ASSEGLAGAYEQY
TRBV27	ASSLGTGGSYEQY
TRBV9	ASSTRDSSYEQY
TRBV9	ASSARDNSGNTIY
TRBV4-3	ASSQEGIAGVDTQY
TRBV7-8	ASSPQMSGSSYNEQF
TRBV10-3	AISGGPGYTEAF
TRBV5-1	ASSSGQGGYGYT
TRBV30	AWSSQGDQPQN
TRBV6-1	ASRDRGAMNTEAF
TRBV9	ASSVVAGGPTGELF
TRBV4-3	ASSQDLLGELF
TRBV5-6	ASSFYRGYNSPLH
TRBV7-8	ASSYIETQY
TRBV6-1	ASSLLYEQY
TRBV19	ASSMTGITYNSPLH
TRBV29-1	SVEEGQGGIEQF
TRBV6-1	ASAGTRGNQPQH
TRBV4-1	ASSQTAGTGTEAF
TRBV15	ATSTRRTGNTYEQY
TRBV27	ASSLGLAGQETQY
TRBV5-1	ASRHARGPEEKLF
TRBV14	ASSQDRQGAVSQETQY
TRBV6-5	ASSYSLAPPTDTQY
TRBV27	ASSSTMNYGYT
TRBV27	ASSFNSVGGNYGYT
TRBV30	AWSSPGLAGYTYEQY
TRBV6-5	ASSYSAGGNYGYP
TRBV28	ASSLGTGAGETQY
TRBV9	ASSPVPGLVYEQY
TRBV15	ATSREGTGYEQY
TRBV9	ASSVAGSDNEQF